Sequencing of this T cell receptor beta chain was carried out in a study of T cells after yellow fever vaccination. Looking at the study overall: For low cell numbers, libraries were made with SMART-Seq v4 Ultra Low Input. General study points: A secondary response was less intense yet reached its peak sooner, at day 5 versus 15.

Germline CDR1 reads SGHTA; CDR2 reads FQGNSA. V gave up 5 bases and J gave up 2 bases, with 13 bases separating them. The CDR3 contains 15 residues. Turning to this clonotype: Its antigen is unknown.

MiXCR was run by TCRdb on the 5' RACE reads, yielding one entry per CDR3 protein. The sample holds 320,000 or so distinct CDR3 sequences, approximately 8% seen once. The chain couples TRBV7-2 to TRBJ2-1; perhaps TRBD2 as D (6 bases). The origin of this receptor is a man between 18 and 35 years old who received the YFV17D yellow fever vaccine. Sequencing used PBMCs, obtained roughly seven weeks after the first yellow fever vaccination. As DNA, the CDR3 is TGTGCCAGCAGCGGTTCTGGGGGGACCTACAATGAGCAGTTCTTC. Translation gives CASSGSGGTYNEQFF. Filled out from reference TRBV7-2 and TRBJ2-1, the complete variable domain reads GAGVSQSPSNKVTEKGKDVELRCDPISGHTALYWYRQSLGQGLEFLIYFQGNSAPDKSGLPSDRFSAERTGGSVSTLTIQRTQQEDSAVYLCASSGSGGTYNEQFFGPGTRLTVL.